Each of the 15 T cell receptor beta chains below was sequenced from the same sample in a study of identical twins. Each CDR3 protein gets one entry after TCRdb re-called the 5' RACE reads with MiXCR. The table has some 560,000 distinct CDR3 sequences, roughly 9.9% seen once. The same data also contributed to another study, on yellow fever vaccine responses in identical twins.

The source material was PBMCs. The receptors stem from a woman under 30 in good health.

A few counts support this clonotype. The rearrangement joins TRBV4-3 to TRBJ2-3; D not resolved. This CDR3 has 12 residues. Trimming stripped 3 bases from V and 6 bases from J, with 7 bases between. In germline, CDR1 is LGHNA, CDR2 YSLEER. The CDR3 spells CASSQTRDTQYF. CDR3 sequence (DNA): TGCGCCAGCAGCCAGACTCGCGATACGCAGTATTTT.

Turning to this clonotype: This may arise from a read error, as a much more abundant clone is one base away. The chain is built from TRBV6-4 and TRBJ1-1; D might be TRBD1 (6 bases). CDR1 is MRHNA and CDR2 is SNTAGT in the germline V gene. The CDR3 runs 15 residues. The CDR3 loop reads CASNDSSGAGTEAFF. The DNA for the CDR3 is TGTGCCAGCAATGACTCGTCAGGGGCTGGGACTGAAGCTTTCTTT.

V usage is TRBV2 and J usage is TRBJ1-1; no firm D call. The CDR3 is 13 residues long. Trimming pared 6 bases from V and 7 bases from J, leaving 15 bases between. Germline V gene data show CDR1 as SNHLY and CDR2 as FYNNEI. The CDR3 loop is CASRVDTLVEAFF. The CDR3 DNA reads as TGTGCCAGCAGGGTTGACACCCTGGTTGAAGCTTTCTTT.

This clonotype has more than one count but fewer than ten. The CDR3 region has the DNA TGTGCCAGCAGCTTGGGACGGACAGGTAGAGGGAGCACAGATACGCAGTATTTT. It specifies CASSLGRTGRGSTDTQYF. This chain connects TRBV11-1 to TRBJ2-3; 7 positions match TRBD1. Per germline, CDR1 SGHAT and CDR2 FQDESV (reference sequence). There are 18 residues in the CDR3. Trimming cost V 3 bases and J 0 bases; bases outside gene matches: 12.

The sample holds a few counts of this clonotype. The rearrangement links TRBV7-3 to TRBJ2-1; D is perhaps TRBD2 (6 bases). Deletions cut 1 base from V and 5 bases from J, with 15 bases between. This CDR3 is built from 16 residues. The V gene's germline CDR1 is SGHTA and CDR2 FQGTGA. CDR3 sequence: CASSLKGAGRDNEQFF. CDR3 in DNA: TGTGCCAGCAGCTTAAAGGGTGCGGGGCGAGACAATGAGCAGTTCTTC. Looking up the rest from reference TRBV7-3 and TRBJ2-1 gives the full variable domain: GAGVSQTPSNKVTEKGKYVELRCDPISGHTALYWYRQSLGQGPEFLIYFQGTGAADDSGLPNDRFFAVRPEGSVSTLKIQRTERGDSAVYLCASSLKGAGRDNEQFFGPGTRLTVL.

The rearrangement links TRBV4-3 to TRBJ2-5; TRBD2 matches 13 bases. The CDR3 is 15 amino acids. Germline V gene lookup returns CDR1 LGHNA and CDR2 YSLEER. V dropped 5 bases and J dropped 4; count of bases not matched to a gene: 4. This CDR3 is CASSGTSGIAETQYF. CDR3 DNA sequence: TGCGCCAGCAGCGGGACTAGCGGGATTGCAGAGACCCAGTACTTC.

This clonotype was seen repeatedly, ten times or more. This chain uses TRBV2 with TRBJ2-7; maybe TRBD1 (5 bases). The germline V gene has CDR1 SNHLY and CDR2 FYNNEI. CDR3 length: 14 amino acids. V shed 0 bases and J shed 7 bases, with 13 bases lying between them. CDR3 residues: CASSEALASGEQYF. Here the CDR3 DNA reads TGTGCCAGCAGTGAAGCGCTGGCTTCAGGGGAGCAGTACTTC.

There are many counts of this clonotype. The CDR3 spells CASSRAGLAKNIQYF. The CDR3 DNA follows: TGTGCCAGCAGCCGCGCCGGACTAGCCAAAAACATTCAGTACTTC. V gene TRBV12-3 or TRBV12-4 combines with J gene TRBJ2-4; TRBD2 might be the D (5 bases). Trimming took 6 bases from V and 0 from J, leaving 12 bases between them. The CDR3 is 15 residues long.

This clonotype has a count of ten or more. The V call is TRBV4-1, the J call TRBJ2-5; no reliable D call. The V end was cut by 0 bases, the J end by 0 bases, with 2 bases between. CDR1 is MGHRA and CDR2 is YSYEKL in the germline V gene. The CDR3 has 13 amino acids. CDR3 sequence (DNA): TGCGCCAGCAGCCAAGAAAACCAAGAGACCCAGTACTTC. Translating it yields CASSQENQETQYF.

In DNA, the CDR3 is TGTGCCATCGGCCGGGGGCCCCTCTGCTACAATGAGCAGTTCTTC. It codes for CAIGRGPLCYNEQFF. The chain uses TRBV4-2 and TRBJ2-1; D possibly matches TRBD1 or TRBD2 (6 bases each). The CDR3 consists of 15 residues. V was shortened by 10 bases and J by 3 bases, with 19 bases between the two germline ends. Germline CDR1 and CDR2: LGHNA and YNFKEQ.

This clonotype was found many times. The chain recombines TRBV3-1 with TRBJ2-2; possible D gene TRBD2, 6 bases. Germline assignment: CDR1 LGHDT and CDR2 YNNKEL (reference sequence). The CDR3 is 15 amino acids. V shed 3 bases and J shed 9 bases, with 17 bases lying between them. The DNA of the CDR3 is TGTGCCAGCAGCCAGGGATCCGGGGGACTGAGGGAGCTGTTTTTT. Translating it yields CASSQGSGGLRELFF.

This sequence joins TRBV28 and TRBJ2-3, with 13 bases that match TRBD2. The length of the CDR3 is 17 residues. V was clipped by 8 bases and J by 0 bases; unmatched bases: 8. CDR1 MDHEN and CDR2 SYDVKM come from the germline V gene. Here the CDR3 reads CASETGTSGVSTDTQYF. CDR3 nucleotide sequence: TGTGCCAGCGAGACCGGGACTAGCGGGGTTAGCACAGATACGCAGTATTTT.

This chain connects TRBV3-1 to TRBJ2-1, with a possible D match to TRBD2 (5 bases). The germline V gene has CDR1 LGHDT and CDR2 YNNKEL (reference sequence). V dropped 1 base and J dropped 2 bases, with 9 bases sitting between them. The CDR3 runs 15 residues. CDR3 residues: CASSQGVGTYNEQFF. The CDR3 DNA follows: TGTGCCAGCAGCCAAGGGGTCGGGACCTACAATGAGCAGTTCTTC.

This chain links TRBV4-2 with TRBJ2-7; 9 nucleotides align to TRBD2. V shed 2 bases and J 5 bases; nucleotides not matched to a gene: 7. CDR3 length: 15 residues. CDR1 and CDR2 (germline): LGHNA, YNFKEQ. CDR3 loop: CASSQRREGTHEQYF. As DNA, the CDR3 is TGTGCCAGCAGCCAACGGCGGGAGGGTACCCACGAGCAGTACTTC.

This clonotype was counted only a few times. The chain employs TRBV20-1 and TRBJ1-4; 8 bases line up with TRBD1. Germline CDR1 DFQATT, CDR2 SNEGSKA (reference sequence). CDR3 length equals 15 residues. The ends lost 1 base at V and 4 bases at J; junction bases unmatched: 5. CDR3 nucleotide sequence: TGCAGTGCTAGAGTAACAGGGGGTAATAATGAAAAACTGTTTTTT. Translating gives CSARVTGGNNEKLFF.